This passage covers 3 T cell receptor beta chains from one sample sequenced in a study of chemoradiotherapy in HPV16-positive cancers. Profiled with immunoSEQ multiplex PCR; TCRdb holds only in-frame clones, not every one. Found here are roughly 12,000 clones, around 72% of them singletons; the top ten hold around 8%. The biological material was taken from a patient who underwent chemoradiotherapy. The receptors shown here come from a human donor with HPV-associated anogenital cancer.

V is TRBV29-1 and J is TRBJ2-7, with D perhaps matching TRBD2 (6 bases). CDR1 and CDR2 (germline): SQVTM, ANQGSEA. The CDR3 covers 16 residues. Trimming took off 4 bases at V and 3 bases at J, with 22 bases between the two ends. The CDR3 bases are TGCAGCGTTGGATCCTGGTCGGGGGAAGGGCTCTACGAGCAGTACTTC. This translates into CSVGSWSGEGLYEQYF.

This clone appeared a single time. J is TRBJ2-7 and V is TRBV15, with D maybe TRBD2 (5 bases). CDR1 is LNHNV and CDR2 is YYDKDF in the germline V gene (reference sequence). This CDR3 has 13 residues. The V gene lost 6 bases and the J gene lost 6 bases, with 15 bases spanning the gap. The CDR3, as DNA: TGTGCCACCAGTTTGGGGTCGCGGGTCGAGCAGTACTTC. Amino acids: CATSLGSRVEQYF.

The sample holds one count of this clone. The rearrangement uses TRBV5-4 and TRBJ2-5; 9 bases agree with TRBD2. The CDR3 is made up of 15 amino acids. The germline gives CDR1 SGHNT, CDR2 YYREEE (reference sequence). Germline trimming cut 2 bases from V and 5 bases from J; bases unmatched to any gene: 7. CDR3 coding DNA: TGTGCCAGCAGCTTTGTGGCGGGAGGGGATGAGACCCAGTACTTC. Translation gives CASSFVAGGDETQYF.